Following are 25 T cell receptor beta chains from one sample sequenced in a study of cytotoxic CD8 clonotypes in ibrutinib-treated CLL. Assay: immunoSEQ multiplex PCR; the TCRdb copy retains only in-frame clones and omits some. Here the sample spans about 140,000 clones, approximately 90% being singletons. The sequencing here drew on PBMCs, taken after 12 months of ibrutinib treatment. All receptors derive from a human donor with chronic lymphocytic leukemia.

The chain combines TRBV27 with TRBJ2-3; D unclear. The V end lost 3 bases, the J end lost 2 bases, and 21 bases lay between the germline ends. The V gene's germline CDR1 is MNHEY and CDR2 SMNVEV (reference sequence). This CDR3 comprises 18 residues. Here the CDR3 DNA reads TGTGCCAGCAGTTTGGGCTCTACCTCATTCCCTTCCACAGATACGCAGTATTTT. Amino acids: CASSLGSTSFPSTDTQYF.

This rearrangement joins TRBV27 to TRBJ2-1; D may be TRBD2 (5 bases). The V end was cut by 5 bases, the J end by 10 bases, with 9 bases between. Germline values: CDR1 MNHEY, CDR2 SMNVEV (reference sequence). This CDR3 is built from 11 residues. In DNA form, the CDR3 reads TGTGCCAGCAGTGACGACTACGAGCAGTTCTTC. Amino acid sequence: CASSDDYEQFF.

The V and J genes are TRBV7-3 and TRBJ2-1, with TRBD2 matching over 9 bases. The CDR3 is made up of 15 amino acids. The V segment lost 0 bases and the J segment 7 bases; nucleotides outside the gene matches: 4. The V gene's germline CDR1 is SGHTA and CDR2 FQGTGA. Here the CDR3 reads CASSLTSGSSNEQFF. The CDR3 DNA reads TGTGCCAGCAGCTTAACTAGCGGGAGTAGTAATGAGCAGTTCTTC.

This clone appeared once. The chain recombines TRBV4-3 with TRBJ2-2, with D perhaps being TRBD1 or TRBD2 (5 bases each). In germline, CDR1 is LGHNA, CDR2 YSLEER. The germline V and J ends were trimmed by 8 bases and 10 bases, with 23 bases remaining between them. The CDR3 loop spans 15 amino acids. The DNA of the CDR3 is TGCGCCAGCCGGGACGATCAGGACGGCCCGGTGGAGCTGTTTTTT. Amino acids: CASRDDQDGPVELFF.

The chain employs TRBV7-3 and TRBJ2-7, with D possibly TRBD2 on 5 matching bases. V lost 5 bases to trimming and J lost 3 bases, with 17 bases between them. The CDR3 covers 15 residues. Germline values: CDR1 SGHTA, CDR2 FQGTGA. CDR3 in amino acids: CASSPDPGRGYEQYF. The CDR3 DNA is TGTGCCAGCAGCCCCGACCCGGGGAGAGGCTACGAGCAGTACTTC. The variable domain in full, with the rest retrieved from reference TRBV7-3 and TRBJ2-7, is GAGVSQTPSNKVTEKGKYVELRCDPISGHTALYWYRQSLGQGPEFLIYFQGTGAADDSGLPNDRFFAVRPEGSVSTLKIQRTERGDSAVYLCASSPDPGRGYEQYFGPGTRLTVT.

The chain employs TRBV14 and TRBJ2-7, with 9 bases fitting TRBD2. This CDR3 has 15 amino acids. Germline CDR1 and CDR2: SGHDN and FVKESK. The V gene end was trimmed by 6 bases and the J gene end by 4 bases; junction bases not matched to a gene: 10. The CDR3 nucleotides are TGTGCCAGCAGTCAATTAGCGGGAGTGAATTACGAGCAGTACTTC. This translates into CASSQLAGVNYEQYF.

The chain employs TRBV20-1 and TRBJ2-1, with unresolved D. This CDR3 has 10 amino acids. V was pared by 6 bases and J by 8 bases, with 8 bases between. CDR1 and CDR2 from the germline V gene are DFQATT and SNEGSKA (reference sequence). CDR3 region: CSAGWDEQFF. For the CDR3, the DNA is TGCAGTGCCGGCTGGGATGAGCAGTTCTTC.

The CDR3 DNA sequence: TGTGCCAGCAGCTTTGGTGACAGGGAGTTCTTC. This codes for CASSFGDREFF. The chain uses TRBV5-8 and TRBJ2-1; 7 nucleotides agree with TRBD1. CDR3 size: 11 residues. Germline V CDR1 and CDR2: SGHTS, YDEGEE. V gave up 2 bases and J gave up 14 bases; unmatched junction bases: 4.

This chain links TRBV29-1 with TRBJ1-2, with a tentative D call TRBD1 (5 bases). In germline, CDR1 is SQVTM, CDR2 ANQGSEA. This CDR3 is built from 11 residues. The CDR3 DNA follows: TGCAGTGTACAGGATAACTATGGCTACACCTTC. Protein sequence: CSVQDNYGYTF.

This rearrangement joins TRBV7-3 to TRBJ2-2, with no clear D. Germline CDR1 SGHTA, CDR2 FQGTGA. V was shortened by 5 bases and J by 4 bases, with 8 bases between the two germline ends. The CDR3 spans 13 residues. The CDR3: CASSPSGTGELFF. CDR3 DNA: TGTGCCAGCAGCCCGTCGGGCACCGGGGAGCTGTTTTTT.

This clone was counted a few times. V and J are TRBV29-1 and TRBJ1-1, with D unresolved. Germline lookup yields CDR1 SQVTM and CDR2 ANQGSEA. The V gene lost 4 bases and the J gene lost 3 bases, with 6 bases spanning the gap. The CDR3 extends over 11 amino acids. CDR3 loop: CSVARYTEAFF. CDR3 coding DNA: TGCAGCGTTGCACGGTACACTGAAGCTTTCTTT.

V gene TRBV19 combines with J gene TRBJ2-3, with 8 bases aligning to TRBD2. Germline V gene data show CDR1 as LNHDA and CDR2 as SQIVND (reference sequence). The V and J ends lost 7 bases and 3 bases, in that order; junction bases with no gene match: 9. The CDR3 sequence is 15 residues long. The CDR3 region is CASTPMSGSTDTQYF. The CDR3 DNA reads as TGTGCCAGTACCCCAATGAGCGGGAGTACAGATACGCAGTATTTT. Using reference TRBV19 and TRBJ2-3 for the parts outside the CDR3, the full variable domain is DGGITQSPKYLFRKEGQNVTLSCEQNLNHDAMYWYRQDPGQGLRLIYYSQIVNDFQKGDIAEGYSVSREKKESFPLTVTSAQKNPTAFYLCASTPMSGSTDTQYFGPGTRLTVL.

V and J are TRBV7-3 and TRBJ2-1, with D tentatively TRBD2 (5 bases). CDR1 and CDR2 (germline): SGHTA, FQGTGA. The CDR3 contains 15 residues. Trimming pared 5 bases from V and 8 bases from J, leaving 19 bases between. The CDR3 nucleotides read TGTGCCAGCAGCCTGACCGGAGGTCTTGTCTATGAGCAGTTCTTC. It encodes CASSLTGGLVYEQFF.

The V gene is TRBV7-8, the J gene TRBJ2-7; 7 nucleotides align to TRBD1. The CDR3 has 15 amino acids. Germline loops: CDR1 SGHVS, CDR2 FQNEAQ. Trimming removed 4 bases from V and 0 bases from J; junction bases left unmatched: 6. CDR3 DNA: TGTGCCAGCAGCTGGAAGACAGGGACCTCCTACGAGCAGTACTTC. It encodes CASSWKTGTSYEQYF. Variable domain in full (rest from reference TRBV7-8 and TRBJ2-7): GAGVSQSPRYKVAKRGQDVALRCDPISGHVSLFWYQQALGQGPEFLTYFQNEAQLDKSGLPSDRFFAERPEGSVSTLKIQRTQQEDSAVYLCASSWKTGTSYEQYFGPGTRLTVT.

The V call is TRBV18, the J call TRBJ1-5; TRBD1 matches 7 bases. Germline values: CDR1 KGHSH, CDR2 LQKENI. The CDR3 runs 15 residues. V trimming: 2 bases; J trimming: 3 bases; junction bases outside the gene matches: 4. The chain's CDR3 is CASSPGDRSNQPQHF. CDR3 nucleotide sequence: TGTGCCAGCTCACCAGGGGACAGATCCAATCAGCCCCAGCATTTT.

CDR3 region: CASSALPRPPYNEQFF. CDR3 coding DNA: TGTGCCAGCAGCGCACTTCCGCGGCCCCCCTACAATGAGCAGTTCTTC. The V call is TRBV6-4, the J call TRBJ2-1; D gene uncertain. Deletions cut 6 bases from V and 2 bases from J, with 17 bases between. This CDR3 is built from 16 residues. Per the germline V gene, CDR1 is MRHNA and CDR2 is SNTAGT.

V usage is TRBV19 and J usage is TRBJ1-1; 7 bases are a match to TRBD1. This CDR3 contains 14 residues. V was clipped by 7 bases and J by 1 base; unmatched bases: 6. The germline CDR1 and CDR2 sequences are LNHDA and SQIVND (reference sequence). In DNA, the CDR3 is TGTGCCAGTAACGACAGGGTTGAGAACACTGAAGCTTTCTTT. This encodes CASNDRVENTEAFF.

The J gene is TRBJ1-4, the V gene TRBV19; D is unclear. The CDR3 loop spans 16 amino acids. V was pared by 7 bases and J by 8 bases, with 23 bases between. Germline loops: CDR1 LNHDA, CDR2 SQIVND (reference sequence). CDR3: CASTPLGSGTEEKLFF. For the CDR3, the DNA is TGTGCCAGTACCCCGCTTGGCTCGGGTACCGAAGAAAAACTGTTTTTT. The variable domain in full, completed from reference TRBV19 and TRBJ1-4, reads DGGITQSPKYLFRKEGQNVTLSCEQNLNHDAMYWYRQDPGQGLRLIYYSQIVNDFQKGDIAEGYSVSREKKESFPLTVTSAQKNPTAFYLCASTPLGSGTEEKLFFGSGTQLSVL.

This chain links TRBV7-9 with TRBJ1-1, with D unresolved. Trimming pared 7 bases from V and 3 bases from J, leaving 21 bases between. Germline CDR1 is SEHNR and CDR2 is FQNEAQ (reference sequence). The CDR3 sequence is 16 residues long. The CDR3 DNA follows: TGTGCCAGCATTACCTTTGGGTTTGGTTGGGACACTGAAGCTTTCTTT. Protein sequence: CASITFGFGWDTEAFF.

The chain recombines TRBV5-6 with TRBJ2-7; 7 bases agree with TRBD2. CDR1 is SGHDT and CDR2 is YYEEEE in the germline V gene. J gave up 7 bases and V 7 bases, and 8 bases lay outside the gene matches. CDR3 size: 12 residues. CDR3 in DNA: TGTGCCAGCCTAAGAATCGGGGGGGAGCAGTACTTC. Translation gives CASLRIGGEQYF.

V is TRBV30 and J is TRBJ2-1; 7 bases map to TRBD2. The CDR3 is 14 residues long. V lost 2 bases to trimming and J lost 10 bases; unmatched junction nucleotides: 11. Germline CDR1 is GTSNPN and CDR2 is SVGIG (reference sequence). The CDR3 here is CAWSPGGSRAEQFF. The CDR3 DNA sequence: TGTGCCTGGAGTCCCGGGGGGTCCCGGGCGGAGCAGTTCTTC. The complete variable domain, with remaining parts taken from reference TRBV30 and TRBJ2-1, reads SQTIHQWPATLVQPVGSPLSLECTVEGTSNPNLYWYRQAAGRGLQLLFYSVGIGQISSEVPQNLSASRPQDRQFILSSKKLLLSDSGFYLCAWSPGGSRAEQFFGPGTRLTVL.

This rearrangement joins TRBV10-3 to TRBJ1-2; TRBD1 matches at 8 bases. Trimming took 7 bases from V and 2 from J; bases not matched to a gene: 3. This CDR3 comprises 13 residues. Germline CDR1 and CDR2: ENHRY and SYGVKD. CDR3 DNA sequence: TGTGCCATCAAGACAGGGGACAACTATGGCTACACCTTC. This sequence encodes CAIKTGDNYGYTF.

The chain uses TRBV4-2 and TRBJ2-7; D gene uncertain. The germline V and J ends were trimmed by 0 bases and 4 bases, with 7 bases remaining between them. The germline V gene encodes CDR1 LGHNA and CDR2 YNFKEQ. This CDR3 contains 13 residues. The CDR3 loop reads CASSQDPLYEQYF. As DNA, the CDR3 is TGTGCCAGCAGCCAAGATCCCCTTTACGAGCAGTACTTC.

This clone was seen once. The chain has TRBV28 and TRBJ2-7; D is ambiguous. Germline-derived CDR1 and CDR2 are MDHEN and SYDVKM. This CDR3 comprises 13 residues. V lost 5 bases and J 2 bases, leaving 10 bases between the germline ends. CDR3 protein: CASSNAGPYEQYF. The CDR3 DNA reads TGTGCCAGCAGTAACGCCGGCCCCTACGAGCAGTACTTC. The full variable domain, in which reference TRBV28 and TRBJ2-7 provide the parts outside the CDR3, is DVKVTQSSRYLVKRTGEKVFLECVQDMDHENMFWYRQDPGLGLRLIYFSYDVKMKEKGDIPEGYSVSREKKERFSLILESASTNQTSMYLCASSNAGPYEQYFGPGTRLTVT.

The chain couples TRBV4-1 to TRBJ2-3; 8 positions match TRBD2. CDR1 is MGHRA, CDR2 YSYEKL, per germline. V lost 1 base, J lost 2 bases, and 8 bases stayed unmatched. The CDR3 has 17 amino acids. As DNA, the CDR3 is TGCGCCAGCAGCCAAGGAGCCGGGAGGGCCGTCACAGATACGCAGTATTTT. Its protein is CASSQGAGRAVTDTQYF.